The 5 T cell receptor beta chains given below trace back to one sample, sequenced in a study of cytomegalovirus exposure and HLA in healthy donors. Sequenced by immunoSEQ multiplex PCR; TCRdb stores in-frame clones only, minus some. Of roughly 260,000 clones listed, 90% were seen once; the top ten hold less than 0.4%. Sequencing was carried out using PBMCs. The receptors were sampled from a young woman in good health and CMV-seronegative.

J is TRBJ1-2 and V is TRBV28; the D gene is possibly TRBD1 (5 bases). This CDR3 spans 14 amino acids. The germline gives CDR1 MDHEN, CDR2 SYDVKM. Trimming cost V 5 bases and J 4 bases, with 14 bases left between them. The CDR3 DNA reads TGTGCCAGCAGTCCGGGCTTAGGGGTCTATGGCTACACCTTC. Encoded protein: CASSPGLGVYGYTF.

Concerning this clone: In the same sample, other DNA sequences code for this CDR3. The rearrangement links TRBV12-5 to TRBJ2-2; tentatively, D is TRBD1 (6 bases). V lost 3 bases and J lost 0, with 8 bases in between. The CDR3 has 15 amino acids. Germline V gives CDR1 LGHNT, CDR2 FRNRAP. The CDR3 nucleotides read TGTGCTAGTGGTTTTGGGACAACGAACACCGGGGAGCTGTTTTTT. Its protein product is CASGFGTTNTGELFF.

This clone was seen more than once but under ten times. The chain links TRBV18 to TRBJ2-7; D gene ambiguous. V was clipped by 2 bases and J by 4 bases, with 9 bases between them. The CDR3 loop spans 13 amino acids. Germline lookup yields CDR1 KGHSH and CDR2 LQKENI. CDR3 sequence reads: CASSPSYGYEQYV. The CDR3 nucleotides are TGTGCCAGCTCACCATCATACGGGTACGAGCAGTACGTC.

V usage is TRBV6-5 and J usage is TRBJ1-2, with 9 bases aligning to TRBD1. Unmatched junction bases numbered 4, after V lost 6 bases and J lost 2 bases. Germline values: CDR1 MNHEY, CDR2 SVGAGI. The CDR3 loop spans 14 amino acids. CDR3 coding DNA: TGTGCCAGCAGAGCAGGACAGGGGAACTATGGCTACACCTTC. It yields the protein CASRAGQGNYGYTF.

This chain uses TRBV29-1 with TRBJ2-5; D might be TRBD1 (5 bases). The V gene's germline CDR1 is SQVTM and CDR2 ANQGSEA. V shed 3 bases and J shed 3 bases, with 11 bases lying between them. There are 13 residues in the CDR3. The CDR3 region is CSVEGRNKETQYF. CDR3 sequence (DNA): TGCAGCGTTGAGGGGCGCAATAAAGAGACCCAGTACTTC.